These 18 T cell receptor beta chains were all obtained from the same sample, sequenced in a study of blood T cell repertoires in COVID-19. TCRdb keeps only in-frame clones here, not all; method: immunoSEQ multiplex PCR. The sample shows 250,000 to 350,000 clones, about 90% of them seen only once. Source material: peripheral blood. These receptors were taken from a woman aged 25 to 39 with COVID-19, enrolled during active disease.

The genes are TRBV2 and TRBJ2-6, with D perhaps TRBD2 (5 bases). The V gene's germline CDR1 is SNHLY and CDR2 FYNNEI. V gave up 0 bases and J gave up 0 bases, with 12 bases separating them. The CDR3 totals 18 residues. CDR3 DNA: TGTGCCAGCAGTGAAGCAAGCGGATTAAGCTCTGGGGCCAACGTCCTGACTTTC. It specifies CASSEASGLSSGANVLTF.

The CDR3 DNA follows: TGTGCCAGCAGCTTATCTGCGGGAGGCTACACCTTC. Amino acid sequence: CASSLSAGGYTF. This sequence joins TRBV7-2 and TRBJ1-2; D remains unclear. The germline gives CDR1 SGHTA, CDR2 FQGNSA. This CDR3 contains 12 residues. Trimming removed 2 bases at V and 8 bases at J, with 9 bases between. The full variable domain, its missing parts supplied by reference TRBV7-2 and TRBJ1-2, is GAGVSQSPSNKVTEKGKDVELRCDPISGHTALYWYRQSLGQGLEFLIYFQGNSAPDKSGLPSDRFSAERTGGSVSTLTIQRTQQEDSAVYLCASSLSAGGYTFGSGTRLTVV.

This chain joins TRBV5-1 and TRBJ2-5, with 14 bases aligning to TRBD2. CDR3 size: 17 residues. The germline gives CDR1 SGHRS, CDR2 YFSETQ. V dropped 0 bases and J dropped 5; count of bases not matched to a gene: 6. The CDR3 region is CASSLEGLAGAGETQYF. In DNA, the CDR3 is TGCGCCAGCAGCTTGGAGGGACTAGCGGGAGCGGGGGAGACCCAGTACTTC. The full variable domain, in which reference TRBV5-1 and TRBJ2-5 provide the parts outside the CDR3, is KAGVTQTPRYLIKTRGQQVTLSCSPISGHRSVSWYQQTPGQGLQFLFEYFSETQRNKGNFPGRFSGRQFSNSRSEMNVSTLELGDSALYLCASSLEGLAGAGETQYFGPGTRLLVL.

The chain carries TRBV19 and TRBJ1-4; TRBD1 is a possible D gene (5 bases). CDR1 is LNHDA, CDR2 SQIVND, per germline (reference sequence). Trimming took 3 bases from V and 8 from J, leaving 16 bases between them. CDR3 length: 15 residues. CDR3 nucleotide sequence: TGTGCCAGTAGTATGGGGGGTAGCATTGGGGAAAAACTGTTTTTT. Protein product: CASSMGGSIGEKLFF. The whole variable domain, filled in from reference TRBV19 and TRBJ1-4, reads DGGITQSPKYLFRKEGQNVTLSCEQNLNHDAMYWYRQDPGQGLRLIYYSQIVNDFQKGDIAEGYSVSREKKESFPLTVTSAQKNPTAFYLCASSMGGSIGEKLFFGSGTQLSVL.

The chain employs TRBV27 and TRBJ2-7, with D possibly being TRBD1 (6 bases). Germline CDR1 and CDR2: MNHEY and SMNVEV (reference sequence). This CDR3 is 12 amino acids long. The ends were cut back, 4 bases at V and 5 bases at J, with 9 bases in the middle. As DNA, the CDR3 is TGTGCCAGCAGTTCGGGACAACACGAGCAGTACTTC. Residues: CASSSGQHEQYF.

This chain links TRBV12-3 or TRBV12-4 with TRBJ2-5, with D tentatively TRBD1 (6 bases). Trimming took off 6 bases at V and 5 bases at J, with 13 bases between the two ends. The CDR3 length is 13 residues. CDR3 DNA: TGTGCCAGCAGGGTTAGGGGGAGTGAGACCCAGTACTTC. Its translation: CASRVRGSETQYF.

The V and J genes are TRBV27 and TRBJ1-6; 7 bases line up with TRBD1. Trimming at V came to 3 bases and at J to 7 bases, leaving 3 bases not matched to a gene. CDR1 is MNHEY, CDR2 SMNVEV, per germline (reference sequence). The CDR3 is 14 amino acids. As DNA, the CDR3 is TGTGCCAGCAGTTTTCGAGGGGGCAATTCACCCCTCCACTTT. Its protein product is CASSFRGGNSPLHF.

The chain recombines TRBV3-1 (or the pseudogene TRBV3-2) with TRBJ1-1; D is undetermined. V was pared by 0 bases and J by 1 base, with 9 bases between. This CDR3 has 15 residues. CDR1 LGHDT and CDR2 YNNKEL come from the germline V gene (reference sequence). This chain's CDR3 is CASSQEFRGNTEAFF. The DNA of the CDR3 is TGTGCCAGCAGCCAAGAATTTCGGGGGAACACTGAAGCTTTCTTT.

CDR3 sequence: CASSANRGNTEAFF. The CDR3 DNA reads TGTGCCAGCAGCGCAAACAGGGGGAACACTGAAGCTTTCTTT. The chain combines TRBV9 with TRBJ1-1; 7 bases are shared with TRBD1. Germline V gene lookup returns CDR1 SGDLS and CDR2 YYNGEE. The junction had 3 bases not matched to a gene; V was cut back by 3 bases and J by 1 base. The CDR3 totals 14 residues.

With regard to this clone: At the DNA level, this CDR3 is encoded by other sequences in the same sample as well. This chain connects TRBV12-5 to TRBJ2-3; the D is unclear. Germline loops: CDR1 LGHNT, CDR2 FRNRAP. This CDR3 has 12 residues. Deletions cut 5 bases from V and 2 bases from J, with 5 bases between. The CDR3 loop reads CASGRSTDTQYF. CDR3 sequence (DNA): TGTGCTAGTGGTCGTTCCACAGATACGCAGTATTTT.

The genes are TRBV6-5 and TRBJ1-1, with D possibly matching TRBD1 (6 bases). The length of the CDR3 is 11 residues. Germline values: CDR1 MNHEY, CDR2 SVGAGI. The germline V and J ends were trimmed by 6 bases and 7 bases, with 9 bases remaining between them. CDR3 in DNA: TGTGCCAGCAGACAGGGATTTGAAGCTTTCTTT. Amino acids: CASRQGFEAFF.

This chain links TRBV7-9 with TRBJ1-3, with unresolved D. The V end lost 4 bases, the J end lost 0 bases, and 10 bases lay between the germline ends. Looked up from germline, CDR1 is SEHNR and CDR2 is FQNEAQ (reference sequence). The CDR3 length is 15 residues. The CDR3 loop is CASSSWSSSGNTIYF. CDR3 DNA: TGTGCCAGCAGCTCCTGGTCCAGCTCTGGAAACACCATATATTTT.

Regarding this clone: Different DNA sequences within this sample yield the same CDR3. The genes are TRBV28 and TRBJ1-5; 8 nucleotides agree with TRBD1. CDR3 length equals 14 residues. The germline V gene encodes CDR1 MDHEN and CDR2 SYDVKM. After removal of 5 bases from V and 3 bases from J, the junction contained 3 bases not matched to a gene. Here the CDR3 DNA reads TGTGCCAGCAGTGCAGGGGGCTCCAATCAGCCCCAGCATTTT. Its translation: CASSAGGSNQPQHF. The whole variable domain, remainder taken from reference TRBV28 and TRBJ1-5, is DVKVTQSSRYLVKRTGEKVFLECVQDMDHENMFWYRQDPGLGLRLIYFSYDVKMKEKGDIPEGYSVSREKKERFSLILESASTNQTSMYLCASSAGGSNQPQHFGDGTRLSIL.

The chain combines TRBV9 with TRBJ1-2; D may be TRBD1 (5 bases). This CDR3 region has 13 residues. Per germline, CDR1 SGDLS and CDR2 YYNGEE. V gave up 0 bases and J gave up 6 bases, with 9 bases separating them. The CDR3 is CASSVDRNNGYTF. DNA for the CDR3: TGTGCCAGCAGCGTAGACAGGAATAATGGCTACACCTTC.

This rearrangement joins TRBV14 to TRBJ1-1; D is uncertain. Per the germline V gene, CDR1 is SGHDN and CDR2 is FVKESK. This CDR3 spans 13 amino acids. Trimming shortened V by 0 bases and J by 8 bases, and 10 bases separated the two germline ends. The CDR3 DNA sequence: TGTGCCAGCAGCCAAGATATTAACAGAGAAGCTTTCTTT. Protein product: CASSQDINREAFF.

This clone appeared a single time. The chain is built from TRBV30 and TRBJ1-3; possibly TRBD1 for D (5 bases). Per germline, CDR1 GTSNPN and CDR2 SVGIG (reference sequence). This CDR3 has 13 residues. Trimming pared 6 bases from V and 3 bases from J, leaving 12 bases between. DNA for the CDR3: TGTGCCTGTGCTAACAGGTATGGAAACACCATATATTTT. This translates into CACANRYGNTIYF. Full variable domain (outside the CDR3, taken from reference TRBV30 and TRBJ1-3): SQTIHQWPATLVQPVGSPLSLECTVEGTSNPNLYWYRQAAGRGLQLLFYSVGIGQISSEVPQNLSASRPQDRQFILSSKKLLLSDSGFYLCACANRYGNTIYFGEGSWLTVV.

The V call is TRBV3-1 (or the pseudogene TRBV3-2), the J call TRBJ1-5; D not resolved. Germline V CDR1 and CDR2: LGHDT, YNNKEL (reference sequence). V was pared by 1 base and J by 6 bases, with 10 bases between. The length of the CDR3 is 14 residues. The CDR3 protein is CASSQVGEGQPQHF. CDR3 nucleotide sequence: TGTGCCAGCAGCCAAGTAGGCGAGGGTCAGCCCCAGCATTTT.

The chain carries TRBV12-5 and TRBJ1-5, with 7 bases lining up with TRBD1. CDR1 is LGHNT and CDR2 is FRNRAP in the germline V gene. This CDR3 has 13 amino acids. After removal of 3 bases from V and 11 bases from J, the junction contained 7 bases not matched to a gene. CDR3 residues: CASGLNRDSTQHF. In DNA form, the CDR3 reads TGTGCTAGTGGTTTAAATCGGGACAGCACCCAGCATTTT.